The 11 T cell receptor beta chains in this list originate from one sample, sequenced in a study of T cells in Graves' hyperthyroidism and ophthalmopathy. Amplification of TCR beta CDR3 regions was performed using RNA transcripts as template. HTBI primers were used for first-round RT-PCR of the TCR CDR3. TCRdb processed the multiplex PCR reads anew with MiXCR; each CDR3 protein has one entry. Of around 660,000 distinct CDR3 sequences listed, just under 45% are singletons. What was sequenced was peripheral blood or thyroid tissue (not recorded which). The source is an adult man with Graves' disease, either hyperthyroidism or ophthalmopathy (not recorded which).

The count of this clonotype is one. The chain links TRBV10-3 to TRBJ1-6, with 7 positions matching TRBD1. Trimming at V came to 4 bases and at J to 6 bases, leaving 6 bases not matched to a gene. CDR3 length: 15 amino acids. The V gene's germline CDR1 is ENHRY and CDR2 SYGVKD. CDR3 in amino acids: CAISGQGESNSPLHF. The CDR3 DNA follows: TGTGCCATCAGTGGACAGGGCGAGTCTAATTCACCCCTCCACTTT.

This sequence joins TRBV20-1 and TRBJ2-7; D perhaps matches TRBD1 (6 bases). This CDR3 comprises 13 residues. Looked up from germline, CDR1 is DFQATT and CDR2 is SNEGSKA (reference sequence). V was pared by 1 base and J by 2 bases, with 9 bases between. CDR3 coding DNA: TGCAGTGCTAGAGCGGACAGAGCCTACGAGCAGTACTTC. Its protein product is CSARADRAYEQYF.

The chain couples TRBV29-1 to TRBJ1-4; no clear D gene. Trimming cost V 4 bases and J 0 bases, with 12 bases left between them. Germline values: CDR1 SQVTM, CDR2 ANQGSEA. This CDR3 is built from 15 residues. In DNA, the CDR3 is TGCAGCGTTGCGCAACAGTCTACAACTAATGAAAAACTGTTTTTT. It translates to CSVAQQSTTNEKLFF.

Of note for this clonotype: This is likely a read error, given that the CDR3 carries no conserved phenylalanine or tryptophan at its end. V is TRBV6-2 or TRBV6-3 and J is TRBJ1-1, with D maybe TRBD1 (5 bases). Germline V gene lookup returns CDR1 MNHEY and CDR2 SVGEGT. CDR3 length: 13 residues. V was pared by 2 bases and J by 5 bases, with 9 bases between. The DNA for the CDR3 is TGTGCCAGCAGTTACAGGGGCGGGACTGAAGCTTTCCTT. Amino acid sequence: CASSYRGGTEAFL.

This chain links TRBV5-1 with TRBJ2-7; 9 nucleotides agree with TRBD2. Trimming took 2 bases from V and 3 from J; bases not matched to a gene: 3. This CDR3 is built from 14 residues. Germline CDR1 SGHRS, CDR2 YFSETQ. The CDR3 sequence is CASSLQTSGYEQYF. The CDR3 coding sequence is TGCGCCAGCAGCTTACAGACTAGCGGCTACGAGCAGTACTTC.

A remark on this clonotype: A much larger clone lies one base from this, so it may be a read error. The chain couples TRBV25-1 to TRBJ1-2; D might be TRBD1 (6 bases). V lost 6 bases, J lost 7 bases, and 21 bases lay in between. CDR1 and CDR2 (germline): MGHDK, SYGVNS. The CDR3 spans 15 residues. The CDR3 loop reads CASSRAAGASCGYTF. CDR3 sequence (DNA): TGTGCCAGCAGCCGGGCTGCAGGGGCCAGCTGTGGCTACACCTTC.

This chain joins TRBV7-9 and TRBJ2-7, with 11 bases matching TRBD1. With 2 bases clipped from V and 7 bases from J, the junction kept 7 bases outside the gene matches. This CDR3 spans 15 amino acids. Germline CDR1 reads SEHNR; CDR2 reads FQNEAQ (reference sequence). This chain's CDR3 is CASSLTGQGAREQYF. The CDR3 bases are TGTGCCAGCAGCTTAACCGGACAGGGGGCACGGGAGCAGTACTTC.

This chain joins TRBV19 and TRBJ2-2, with TRBD2 matching 7 bases. V lost 6 bases to trimming and J lost 4 bases; unmatched junction nucleotides: 11. The CDR3 has 16 residues. CDR1 is LNHDA and CDR2 is SQIVND in the germline V gene (reference sequence). The CDR3 is CASRVWRGTFTGELFF. The CDR3 region has the DNA TGTGCCAGTAGAGTTTGGCGGGGGACGTTCACCGGGGAGCTGTTTTTT.

This clonotype came up many times. The chain joins TRBV6-6 to TRBJ2-2; D is perhaps TRBD1 (5 bases). Trimming shortened V by 2 bases and J by 6 bases, and 10 bases separated the two germline ends. The CDR3 length is 14 residues. CDR1 and CDR2 from the germline V gene are MNHNY and SVGAGI (reference sequence). CDR3 in DNA: TGTGCCAGCAGTTACGACAGTGATGCCGGGGAGCTGTTTTTT. This codes for CASSYDSDAGELFF.

This clonotype was counted only a few times. The rearrangement links TRBV2 to TRBJ1-5; D may be TRBD1 (6 bases). Per germline, CDR1 SNHLY and CDR2 FYNNEI. This CDR3 contains 18 residues. V was shortened by 2 bases and J by 2 bases, with 19 bases between the two germline ends. The CDR3 here is CASSEQGIGTLGNQPQHF. In DNA form, the CDR3 reads TGTGCCAGCAGTGAACAGGGGATTGGCACTTTAGGCAATCAGCCCCAGCATTTT.

The genes are TRBV6-1 and TRBJ1-5; D gene unclear. There are 15 residues in the CDR3. Trimming stripped 7 bases from V and 1 base from J, with 14 bases between. CDR1 is MNHNS, CDR2 SASEGT, per germline. The CDR3 spells CASTPGVGSNQPQHF. CDR3 bases: TGTGCCAGCACCCCGGGTGTAGGCAGCAATCAGCCCCAGCATTTT.